This is a list of T cell receptor beta chains from one sample in a study of blood T cell repertoires in COVID-19. Using immunoSEQ multiplex PCR, the repertoire was profiled, and TCRdb retains in-frame clones only, with some absent. Of some 160,000 clones detected, 65% to 85% appear once; the ten largest clones hold approximately 5%. Sequencing input: peripheral blood. Receptor source: a woman aged 50 to 60 with acute or convalescent COVID-19. Both conserved end residues are part of each CDR3.

J,V,CDR3
TRBJ1-4,TRBV19,CASSVELRQNEKLFF
TRBJ1-5,TRBV18,CASSPVYSNQPQHF
TRBJ1-3,TRBV10-3,CAITGTGSGNTIYF
TRBJ2-1,TRBV12-3/TRBV12-4,CASSFGGEQFF
TRBJ1-3,TRBV4-3,CASSMQGAGNTIYF
TRBJ2-7,TRBV18,CASSLGQAGTSGGGEQYF
TRBJ1-2,TRBV12-3/TRBV12-4,CASSPGFIWGYTF
TRBJ2-7,TRBV27,CASSPFVASGGYEQYF
TRBJ1-4,TRBV7-2,CASSEVGQGIEKLFF
TRBJ2-3,TRBV4-2,CASSHLSGSSTDTQYF
TRBJ2-7,TRBV3-1/TRBV3-2,CASRLTSGGGVRYEQYF
TRBJ1-6,TRBV30,CAWSVGSNSPLHF
TRBJ2-1,TRBV19,CASSILGTGNNEQFF
TRBJ2-3,TRBV13,CASSLKQGRGGGTDTQYF
TRBJ2-1,TRBV7-8,CASSLGTSGHNEQFF
TRBJ1-2,TRBV5-4,CASTQFPSAKHDYGYTF
TRBJ2-2,TRBV7-3,CASSWDRGRRELFF
TRBJ1-4,TRBV5-1,CASRDSLATNEKLFF
TRBJ1-1,TRBV27,CASSFYRGGEAFF
TRBJ1-1,TRBV3-1/TRBV3-2,CASSLSTRGRWNTEAFF
TRBJ2-7,TRBV20-1,CSAVQAYEQYF
TRBJ1-5,TRBV5-6,CASSMYRGPEPQHF
TRBJ1-4,TRBV7-8,CASSTQGPRNEKLFF
TRBJ2-3,TRBV7-8,CASSLAGVGSADTQYF
TRBJ1-3,TRBV7-2,CASSFIQISGNTIYF
TRBJ1-5,TRBV6-5,CASTELGGYNQPQHF
TRBJ2-5,TRBV7-9,CASSSIAGQETQYF
TRBJ1-2,TRBV7-2,CASSFPPRGYTF
TRBJ1-6,TRBV18,CASSRESSYNSPLHF
TRBJ2-1,TRBV29-1,CSVEDGTSGGSNNEQFF
TRBJ1-2,TRBV5-5,CASSFGQGLSTYGYTF
TRBJ2-3,TRBV7-3,CASSGGQGARGDTQYF
TRBJ2-5,TRBV28,CASSFGGARETQYF
TRBJ2-7,TRBV9,CASSDSGSGNYEQYF
TRBJ2-1,TRBV6-1,CASSEFRGAYNEQFF
TRBJ1-2,TRBV5-1,CASSSPPPGQGLDGYTF
TRBJ2-5,TRBV6-2/TRBV6-3,CASSYSSRLAGATKTQYF
TRBJ1-3,TRBV5-1,CASSLAGDISGNTIYF
TRBJ1-3,TRBV11-2,CASSLALASGNAIYF
TRBJ2-5,TRBV29-1,CSVEEGGETQYF